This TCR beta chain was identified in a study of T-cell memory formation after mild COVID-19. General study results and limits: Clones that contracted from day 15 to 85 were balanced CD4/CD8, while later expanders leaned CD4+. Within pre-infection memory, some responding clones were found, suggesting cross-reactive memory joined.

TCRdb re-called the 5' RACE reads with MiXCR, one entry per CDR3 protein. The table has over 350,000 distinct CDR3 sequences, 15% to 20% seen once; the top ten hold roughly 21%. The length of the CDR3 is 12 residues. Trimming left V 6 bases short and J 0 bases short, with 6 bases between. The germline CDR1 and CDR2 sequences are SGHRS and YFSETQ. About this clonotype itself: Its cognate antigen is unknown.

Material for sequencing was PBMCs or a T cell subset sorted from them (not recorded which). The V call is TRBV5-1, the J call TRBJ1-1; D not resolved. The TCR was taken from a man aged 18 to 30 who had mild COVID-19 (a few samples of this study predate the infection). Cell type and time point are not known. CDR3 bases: TGCGCCAGCAAAGAGTTGAACACTGAAGCTTTCTTT. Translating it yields CASKELNTEAFF. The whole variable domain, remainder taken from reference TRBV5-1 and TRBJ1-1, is KAGVTQTPRYLIKTRGQQVTLSCSPISGHRSVSWYQQTPGQGLQFLFEYFSETQRNKGNFPGRFSGRQFSNSRSEMNVSTLELGDSALYLCASKELNTEAFFGQGTRLTVV.